These 8 T cell receptor beta chains were all obtained from the same sample, sequenced in a study of CD4 T cells in relation to SARS-CoV-2 and coronaviruses (dated by TCRdb to about 2021). The library was built by means of the immunoSEQ multiplex PCR assay. TCRdb took over this immuneACCESS table, retaining in-frame rearrangements with V and J assigned. Such tables are incomplete; in checked studies, under half of the missing clones stem from an unresolved V gene, and the remainder is unexplained. For this sample there are 50,000 to 65,000 clones; 92% appear just once. About 0.4% of the sample lies in the top ten. Material: naive CD4+ T cells from PBMCs. This specimen's cell subset or site label, interpreted: naive CD4+ T cells isolated by negative enrichment. These receptors came from an adult with COVID-19.

The chain uses TRBV6-2 or TRBV6-3 and TRBJ2-3; 11 bases fit TRBD2. Germline loops: CDR1 MNHEY, CDR2 SVGEGT. The CDR3 consists of 15 residues. V was pared by 5 bases and J by 5 bases, with 6 bases of the junction left unmatched. CDR3 in DNA: TGTGCCAGCAGTCCAACCGGGACTAGCGGAGATACGCAGTATTTT. This translates into CASSPTGTSGDTQYF.

J is TRBJ1-1 and V is TRBV19; 7 bases agree with TRBD1. Looked up from germline, CDR1 is LNHDA and CDR2 is SQIVND (reference sequence). This CDR3 is 16 amino acids long. The V and J ends lost 2 bases and 0 bases, in that order; junction bases with no gene match: 6. This CDR3 is CASSITGQLMNTEAFF. CDR3 DNA sequence: TGTGCCAGTAGTATAACGGGACAGCTTATGAACACTGAAGCTTTCTTT.

The chain is built from TRBV6-5 and TRBJ1-5; 7 nucleotides match TRBD1. Trimming at V came to 7 bases and at J to 6 bases, leaving 6 bases not matched to a gene. CDR1 is MNHEY and CDR2 is SVGAGI in the germline V gene. The CDR3 totals 13 residues. The CDR3 loop is CASTWAGGQPQHF. CDR3 DNA: TGTGCCAGCACTTGGGCAGGGGGTCAGCCCCAGCATTTT.

The V call is TRBV23-1, the J call TRBJ1-1; tentative D call: TRBD1 (5 bases). TRBV23-1 is an open reading frame whose function is uncertain. V dropped 4 bases and J dropped 2 bases, with 17 bases sitting between them. The length of the CDR3 is 16 residues. The CDR3 nucleotides read TGCGCCAGCAGTCGGGAGGGGCGATGGATCAACACTGAAGCTTTCTTT. Its translation: CASSREGRWINTEAFF.

This clone was detected only once. This chain joins TRBV2 and TRBJ2-5; 14 nucleotides match TRBD2. The CDR3 is made up of 17 amino acids. The trim removed 6 bases at V and 2 bases at J, leaving 8 bases unmatched. Germline V gene data show CDR1 as SNHLY and CDR2 as FYNNEI. The CDR3 region has the DNA TGTGCCAGCAGCAAGGGACTAGCGGGAGCGATACAAGAGACCCAGTACTTC. The encoded protein is CASSKGLAGAIQETQYF.

The chain combines TRBV7-8 with TRBJ2-1, with D tentatively TRBD1 (5 bases). Germline V gives CDR1 SGHVS, CDR2 FQNEAQ. V shed 5 bases and J shed 2 bases, with 13 bases lying between them. The CDR3 contains 15 residues. CDR3 residues: CASSPTAITYNEQFF. DNA for the CDR3: TGTGCCAGCAGCCCGACAGCGATAACCTACAATGAGCAGTTCTTC.

This chain joins TRBV5-1 and TRBJ2-5; possible D gene TRBD1, 6 bases. Germline V lookup: CDR1 SGHRS, CDR2 YFSETQ. The CDR3 spans 14 residues. Trimming removed 2 bases at V and 5 bases at J, with 13 bases between. The CDR3, as DNA: TGCGCCAGCAGCTTCATGCAGGGGCCGGAGACCCAGTACTTC. It yields the protein CASSFMQGPETQYF.

V and J are TRBV28 and TRBJ2-7, with TRBD2 identical over 7 bases. Germline-derived CDR1 and CDR2 are MDHEN and SYDVKM. J was trimmed by 3 bases and V by 3 bases; bases with no gene match: 11. The CDR3 consists of 16 residues. DNA of the CDR3: TGTGCCAGCAGTTTGAGTCTAGCGGTCCGGGGCTACGAGCAGTACTTC. Its translation: CASSLSLAVRGYEQYF.